These 29 T cell receptor beta chains came from one sample sequenced in a study of shared clonotypes between healthy human individuals. Data came from immunoSEQ multiplex PCR; TCRdb stores just in-frame clones and leaves some out. The sample lists some 2.3 million clones; approximately 95% were seen once. What was sequenced was naive CD4+ T cells from PBMCs. Subset in this sample: CD45RA+ positively selected. The receptors shown here come from a man younger than 35 in good health. Some clones in this sample may be carry-over from other donors' samples.

This clone was counted once. V usage is TRBV7-8 and J usage is TRBJ2-3; 13 positions agree with TRBD2. V lost 5 bases and J lost 8; bases outside the gene matches: 10. This CDR3 has 16 amino acids. From germline, CDR1 is SGHVS and CDR2 FQNEAQ. As DNA, the CDR3 is TGTGCCAGCAGCCCGGCTGGACTAGCGGGAGTTGGTACGCAGTATTTT. The encoded protein is CASSPAGLAGVGTQYF.

The CDR3: CASSGAGKAQETQYF. As DNA, the CDR3 is TGTGCCAGCAGCGGGGCGGGGAAGGCACAGGAGACCCAGTACTTC. V and J are TRBV6-5 and TRBJ2-5; D is perhaps TRBD2 (6 bases). The CDR3 is 15 amino acids. CDR1 and CDR2 (germline): MNHEY, SVGAGI. Trimming removed 6 bases from V and 5 bases from J, with 19 bases in between.

This clone is a singleton in its sample. V and J are TRBV7-3 and TRBJ2-3, with TRBD1 matching 9 bases. The CDR3 has 13 residues. Germline CDR1 reads SGHTA; CDR2 reads FQGTGA. Trimming took 5 bases from V and 5 from J; bases not matched to a gene: 2. The CDR3, as DNA: TGTGCCAGCAGCCCGGACAGGGGAGATACGCAGTATTTT. It specifies CASSPDRGDTQYF. The full variable domain, with the rest looked up from reference TRBV7-3 and TRBJ2-3, is GAGVSQTPSNKVTEKGKYVELRCDPISGHTALYWYRQSLGQGPEFLIYFQGTGAADDSGLPNDRFFAVRPEGSVSTLKIQRTERGDSAVYLCASSPDRGDTQYFGPGTRLTVL.

V usage is TRBV27 and J usage is TRBJ1-1, with D possibly TRBD1 on 5 matching bases. This CDR3 region has 14 residues. With 8 bases removed from V and 5 bases from J, the gap between germline ends came to 18 bases. The germline V gene encodes CDR1 MNHEY and CDR2 SMNVEV (reference sequence). CDR3 nucleotide sequence: TGTGCCAGCGTGGGGGTGGGAGTGGGGACTGAAGCTTTCTTT. Encoded protein: CASVGVGVGTEAFF.

The chain combines TRBV6-1 with TRBJ2-7; tentative D call: TRBD1 (7 bases). Germline loops: CDR1 MNHNS, CDR2 SASEGT. The length of the CDR3 is 15 residues. Trimming shortened V by 4 bases and J by 0 bases, and 13 bases separated the two germline ends. The CDR3 DNA reads as TGTGCCAGCAGTGGAATCCAGGGGGGCTCCTACGAGCAGTACTTC. The encoded protein is CASSGIQGGSYEQYF.

CDR3 DNA: TGCGCCAGCAGTGAGTGTAGCACAGCTGAGCAGTTCTTC. It yields the protein CASSECSTAEQFF. The chain combines TRBV10-1 with TRBJ2-1; D uncertain. Germline V gene lookup returns CDR1 WNHNN and CDR2 SYGVQD (reference sequence). This CDR3 is built from 13 residues. V lost 1 base to trimming and J lost 9 bases, with 10 bases between them.

The chain carries TRBV28 and TRBJ1-1; no reliable D call. Germline CDR1 MDHEN, CDR2 SYDVKM. This CDR3 contains 15 residues. With 1 base removed from V and 1 base from J, the gap between germline ends came to 10 bases. The CDR3 protein is CASSLSQTGNTEAFF. The CDR3 DNA reads TGTGCCAGCAGTTTATCCCAGACGGGGAACACTGAAGCTTTCTTT.

This clone is a singleton in its sample. This chain connects TRBV4-1 to TRBJ2-7, with D maybe TRBD2 (5 bases). Trimming left V 6 bases short and J 2 bases short, with 20 bases between. The CDR3 contains 16 residues. Germline CDR1 and CDR2: MGHRA and YSYEKL. CDR3 nucleotides: TGCGCCAGCAGTCCTATCACTAGTGGGGTCCCCTACGAGCAGTACTTC. Translation gives CASSPITSGVPYEQYF.

The rearrangement joins TRBV2 to TRBJ1-5; D perhaps matches TRBD1 (5 bases). Germline values: CDR1 SNHLY, CDR2 FYNNEI. The CDR3 totals 15 residues. Trimming removed 5 bases from V and 3 bases from J, with 14 bases in between. CDR3 amino acids: CASSIEQGDNQPQHF. The CDR3 DNA sequence: TGTGCCAGCAGTATAGAGCAGGGTGACAATCAGCCCCAGCATTTT.

The V call is TRBV11-2, the J call TRBJ2-7; 7 bases agree with TRBD1. In germline, CDR1 is SGHAT, CDR2 FQNNGV. This CDR3 comprises 16 residues. V shed 6 bases and J 7 bases; nucleotides not matched to a gene: 18. The DNA for the CDR3 is TGTGCCAGCAGGCGAACACAGGGGCCCCAGGCTCGGGAGCAGTACTTC. Residues: CASRRTQGPQAREQYF. The full variable domain, with the rest looked up from reference TRBV11-2 and TRBJ2-7, is EAGVAQSPRYKIIEKRQSVAFWCNPISGHATLYWYQQILGQGPKLLIQFQNNGVVDDSQLPKDRFSAERLKGVDSTLKIQPAKLEDSAVYLCASRRTQGPQAREQYFGPGTRLTVT.

The genes are TRBV30 and TRBJ1-2; 12 positions agree with TRBD1. CDR3 length: 15 residues. CDR1 is GTSNPN and CDR2 is SVGIG in the germline V gene (reference sequence). The V segment lost 5 bases and the J segment 4 bases; nucleotides outside the gene matches: 8. CDR3 in DNA: TGTGCCTGGCGGGGACAGGGGGCGAGGTTCTATGGCTACACCTTC. It translates to CAWRGQGARFYGYTF.

The rearrangement joins TRBV11-3 to TRBJ2-7; 7 bases fit TRBD1. CDR3 length equals 14 residues. Germline loops: CDR1 SGHNT, CDR2 YENEEA. Trimming removed 5 bases from V and 5 bases from J; junction bases left unmatched: 9. For the CDR3, the DNA is TGTGCCAGCAGCCCAGGAGGACAGGCCCACGAGCAGTACTTC. This gives the protein CASSPGGQAHEQYF.

The V call is TRBV19, the J call TRBJ1-5; no definite D call. The germline CDR1 and CDR2 sequences are LNHDA and SQIVND (reference sequence). Trimming cost V 3 bases and J 0 bases, with 12 bases left between them. The CDR3 runs to 16 residues. CDR3 protein: CASSILPDVSNQPQHF. The CDR3 DNA is TGTGCCAGTAGTATTTTGCCGGACGTTAGCAATCAGCCCCAGCATTTT.

In its sample, this clone was seen once. The chain joins TRBV9 to TRBJ1-1; D not resolved. Trimming left V 1 base short and J 1 base short, with 17 bases between. The CDR3 has 17 amino acids. CDR1 and CDR2 from the germline V gene are SGDLS and YYNGEE. This chain's CDR3 is CASSVTALPPGNTEAFF. The DNA for the CDR3 is TGTGCCAGCAGCGTAACGGCCTTACCTCCGGGGAACACTGAAGCTTTCTTT.

J is TRBJ1-2 and V is TRBV11-2, with D perhaps matching TRBD1 (6 bases). This CDR3 region has 17 residues. With 4 bases removed from V and 0 bases from J, the gap between germline ends came to 18 bases. Germline V lookup: CDR1 SGHAT, CDR2 FQNNGV. The CDR3 DNA reads as TGTGCCAGCAGCTCACCCCGGGGGGGGCCCACTAACTATGGCTACACCTTC. Protein product: CASSSPRGGPTNYGYTF.

The V call is TRBV5-1, the J call TRBJ2-1; 8 bases match TRBD1. After removal of 4 bases from V and 5 bases from J, the junction contained 26 bases not matched to a gene. This CDR3 spans 21 amino acids. Germline loops: CDR1 SGHRS, CDR2 YFSETQ. This CDR3 reads CASSPRQGTRAGWEHHNEQFF. The CDR3 nucleotides read TGCGCCAGCAGCCCGAGACAGGGGACCCGGGCGGGTTGGGAACATCACAATGAGCAGTTCTTC.

The V and J genes are TRBV19 and TRBJ1-5, with TRBD1 identical over 7 bases. After removal of 5 bases from V and 0 bases from J, the junction contained 7 bases not matched to a gene. The CDR3 loop spans 16 amino acids. In germline, CDR1 is LNHDA, CDR2 SQIVND (reference sequence). For the CDR3, the DNA is TGTGCCAGTAGTCCCGGGACAGAGTATAGCAATCAGCCCCAGCATTTT. It encodes CASSPGTEYSNQPQHF.

V usage is TRBV11-3 and J usage is TRBJ2-1; 8 nucleotides align to TRBD2. The CDR3 sequence is 16 residues long. The J segment lost 4 bases and the V segment lost 1 base, leaving 6 bases of the junction unmatched. The germline gives CDR1 SGHNT, CDR2 YENEEA. CDR3 residues: CASSLGAGGTYNEQFF. CDR3 bases: TGTGCCAGCAGCTTAGGCGCGGGAGGTACATACAATGAGCAGTTCTTC.

This chain uses TRBV7-2 with TRBJ2-5; D is perhaps TRBD2 (5 bases). The CDR3 is 13 amino acids. Germline CDR1 and CDR2: SGHTA and FQGNSA. The germline V and J ends were trimmed by 5 bases and 3 bases, with 10 bases remaining between them. The CDR3: CASSDPGKETQYF. In DNA, the CDR3 is TGTGCCAGCAGCGATCCGGGAAAAGAGACCCAGTACTTC. The whole variable domain, remainder taken from reference TRBV7-2 and TRBJ2-5, is GAGVSQSPSNKVTEKGKDVELRCDPISGHTALYWYRQSLGQGLEFLIYFQGNSAPDKSGLPSDRFSAERTGGSVSTLTIQRTQQEDSAVYLCASSDPGKETQYFGPGTRLLVL.

This chain links TRBV2 with TRBJ2-1, with 9 bases that match TRBD1. The CDR3 loop spans 15 amino acids. Trimming removed 8 bases from V and 7 bases from J; junction bases left unmatched: 12. Germline V gene data show CDR1 as SNHLY and CDR2 as FYNNEI. The CDR3 region is CASQQTGGSRNEQFF. CDR3 coding DNA: TGTGCCAGCCAACAAACAGGGGGCTCGCGGAATGAGCAGTTCTTC.

The rearrangement links TRBV19 to TRBJ1-1, with D perhaps TRBD1 (6 bases). The CDR3 extends over 14 amino acids. Germline assignment: CDR1 LNHDA and CDR2 SQIVND (reference sequence). V was cut by 6 bases and J by 4 bases, with 15 bases left in between. CDR3 in DNA: TGTGCCAGTAGGCTCGCTCAGGGGCGCACTGAAGCTTTCTTT. This sequence encodes CASRLAQGRTEAFF. Full variable domain (rest looked up from reference TRBV19 and TRBJ1-1): DGGITQSPKYLFRKEGQNVTLSCEQNLNHDAMYWYRQDPGQGLRLIYYSQIVNDFQKGDIAEGYSVSREKKESFPLTVTSAQKNPTAFYLCASRLAQGRTEAFFGQGTRLTVV.

This chain uses TRBV11-2 with TRBJ2-1; 7 bases align to TRBD2. The germline V gene encodes CDR1 SGHAT and CDR2 FQNNGV. The CDR3 totals 16 residues. Trimming at V came to 5 bases and at J to 0 bases, leaving 7 bases not matched to a gene. The CDR3 region is CASSQKAGTSYNEQFF. CDR3 nucleotides: TGTGCCAGCAGCCAGAAAGCGGGAACCTCCTACAATGAGCAGTTCTTC.

This chain connects TRBV7-9 to TRBJ1-2, with D possibly being TRBD1 (6 bases). V lost 1 base and J lost 1, with 13 bases in between. Germline CDR1 reads SEHNR; CDR2 reads FQNEAQ (reference sequence). This CDR3 has 16 amino acids. The DNA of the CDR3 is TGTGCCAGCAGCTTAGGTGCGGGGGCCGGTAACTATGGCTACACCTTC. Protein sequence: CASSLGAGAGNYGYTF.

The chain has TRBV6-5 and TRBJ1-3; D is ambiguous. This CDR3 contains 13 residues. CDR1 and CDR2 from the germline V gene are MNHEY and SVGAGI. The ends were cut back, 8 bases at V and 0 bases at J, with 8 bases in the middle. The chain's CDR3 is CASGRASGNTIYF. In DNA form, the CDR3 reads TGTGCCAGCGGCAGAGCCTCTGGAAACACCATATATTTT.

Details on this clone: At the DNA level, this CDR3 is encoded by other sequences in the same sample as well. The chain couples TRBV18 to TRBJ1-1; D ambiguous. The CDR3 is 14 amino acids. V lost 2 bases and J lost 1, with 8 bases in between. Germline loops: CDR1 KGHSH, CDR2 LQKENI. CDR3 amino acids: CASSPTDGNTEAFF. CDR3 nucleotides: TGTGCCAGCTCACCAACAGACGGGAACACTGAAGCTTTCTTT.

The genes are TRBV9 and TRBJ2-1, with 9 bases fitting TRBD2. Per germline, CDR1 SGDLS and CDR2 YYNGEE. The CDR3 runs 15 residues. The V gene end was trimmed by 4 bases and the J gene end by 4 bases; junction bases not matched to a gene: 6. The CDR3 loop reads CASSNASGKYNEQFF. The CDR3, as DNA: TGTGCCAGCAGCAACGCTAGCGGGAAGTACAATGAGCAGTTCTTC. The full variable domain, in which reference TRBV9 and TRBJ2-1 provide the parts outside the CDR3, is DSGVTQTPKHLITATGQRVTLRCSPRSGDLSVYWYQQSLDQGLQFLIQYYNGEERAKGNILERFSAQQFPDLHSELNLSSLELGDSALYFCASSNASGKYNEQFFGPGTRLTVL.

The genes are TRBV5-1 and TRBJ2-2; D is possibly TRBD2 (6 bases). The CDR3 length is 17 residues. CDR1 and CDR2 from the germline V gene are SGHRS and YFSETQ. The germline V and J ends were trimmed by 0 bases and 4 bases, with 16 bases remaining between them. The CDR3: CASSLVGSGAFTGELFF. Here the CDR3 DNA reads TGCGCCAGCAGCTTGGTAGGTAGCGGAGCCTTCACCGGGGAGCTGTTTTTT.

The chain joins TRBV9 to TRBJ2-7; D ambiguous. Germline V gene data show CDR1 as SGDLS and CDR2 as YYNGEE. This CDR3 contains 13 residues. V gave up 0 bases and J gave up 5 bases, with 9 bases separating them. The CDR3 sequence: CASSVASYNEQYF. DNA of the CDR3: TGTGCCAGCAGCGTAGCTAGTTATAACGAGCAGTACTTC. The full variable domain, completed using reference TRBV9 and TRBJ2-7, is DSGVTQTPKHLITATGQRVTLRCSPRSGDLSVYWYQQSLDQGLQFLIQYYNGEERAKGNILERFSAQQFPDLHSELNLSSLELGDSALYFCASSVASYNEQYFGPGTRLTVT.

V is TRBV6-6 and J is TRBJ2-3, with TRBD2 identical over 8 bases. The germline V gene has CDR1 MNHNY and CDR2 SVGAGI (reference sequence). V lost 4 bases and J lost 4; bases outside the gene matches: 4. This CDR3 comprises 14 residues. The CDR3 region is CASSSREGADTQYF. CDR3 sequence (DNA): TGTGCCAGCAGTTCCCGGGAGGGGGCAGATACGCAGTATTTT.